These 13 T cell receptor beta chains came from one sample sequenced in a study of neoadjuvant nivolumab and ipilimumab in lung cancer. This table comes from immunoSEQ multiplex PCR, and its TCRdb copy is limited to in-frame clones, with some not included. This table holds about 6,200 clones, around 60% found once. Here the sequenced sample was tumor tissue, taken after neoadjuvant nivolumab, alone or with ipilimumab, at or shortly before surgery. The source of these receptors is an adult with non-small cell lung cancer.

The J gene is TRBJ2-1, the V gene TRBV25-1; possible D gene TRBD1, 5 bases. V was pared by 2 bases and J by 2 bases, with 16 bases between. The length of the CDR3 is 17 residues. The germline V gene encodes CDR1 MGHDK and CDR2 SYGVNS. The CDR3 DNA is TGTGCCAGCAGTGAAGAAGGTCGCAGGGCCCCCTACAATGAGCAGTTCTTC. Translation gives CASSEEGRRAPYNEQFF.

The CDR3 DNA follows: TGTGCCAGAAGCTTGGACAGAAACACAGATACGCAGTATTTT. Its translation is CARSLDRNTDTQYF. The rearrangement uses TRBV5-3 and TRBJ2-3; unclear D gene. TRBV5-3 is given ORF status, its function remaining uncertain. V was pared by 0 bases and J by 2 bases, with 7 bases between. CDR3 length: 14 residues.

This clone was detected only a few times. This rearrangement joins TRBV6-5 to TRBJ2-7; D is uncertain. CDR1 is MNHEY and CDR2 is SVGAGI in the germline V gene. The CDR3 loop spans 15 amino acids. Trimming removed 0 bases from V and 2 bases from J, with 11 bases in between. The CDR3 sequence: CASSYSIVSTYEQYF. The CDR3 DNA is TGTGCCAGCAGTTACTCGATAGTCAGTACCTACGAGCAGTACTTC.

This clone was found once. The chain joins TRBV5-1 to TRBJ2-1, with a possible D match to TRBD2 (5 bases). The V gene lost 4 bases and the J gene lost 1 base, with 12 bases spanning the gap. Looked up from germline, CDR1 is SGHRS and CDR2 is YFSETQ. The CDR3 consists of 15 residues. In nucleotides, the CDR3 is TGCGCCAGCAGCCCGATGAGCGGTTCCTACAATGAGCAGTTCTTC. Amino acids: CASSPMSGSYNEQFF.

V is TRBV5-1 and J is TRBJ2-2; unclear D gene. This CDR3 is 14 amino acids long. The germline gives CDR1 SGHRS, CDR2 YFSETQ. Trimming took 0 bases from V and 6 from J, leaving 9 bases between them. CDR3 region: CASSLVSAAGELFF. The DNA for the CDR3 is TGCGCCAGCAGCTTGGTGTCTGCGGCCGGGGAGCTGTTTTTT.

The chain links TRBV23-1 to TRBJ2-1; D may be TRBD1 (7 bases). TRBV23-1 is an open reading frame whose function is uncertain. V lost 11 bases and J lost 2, with 16 bases in between. There are 14 residues in the CDR3. In nucleotides, the CDR3 is TGCGCCTTTTTAGGAGGGGGCCCCTACAATGAGCAGTTCTTC. Translation: CAFLGGGPYNEQFF.

The chain recombines TRBV11-2 with TRBJ2-4; 7 positions match TRBD2. V trimming: 5 bases; J trimming: 3 bases; junction bases outside the gene matches: 13. Germline V lookup: CDR1 SGHAT, CDR2 FQNNGV. The CDR3 loop spans 17 amino acids. This chain's CDR3 is CASSPRWSWGGKNIQYF. For the CDR3, the DNA is TGTGCCAGCAGCCCCCGATGGAGTTGGGGGGGCAAAAACATTCAGTACTTC.

The rearrangement links TRBV11-3 to TRBJ2-3; TRBD1 agrees at 9 bases. After removal of 5 bases from V and 6 bases from J, the junction contained 9 bases not matched to a gene. This CDR3 contains 15 residues. Germline V gene lookup returns CDR1 SGHNT and CDR2 YENEEA. CDR3 in amino acids: CASSRGQGSKDTQYF. Here the CDR3 DNA reads TGTGCCAGCAGCAGAGGACAGGGGTCGAAGGATACGCAGTATTTT.

The rearrangement links TRBV6-6 to TRBJ1-4; tentatively, D is TRBD1 (5 bases). There are 14 residues in the CDR3. The V end lost 6 bases, the J end lost 12 bases, and 20 bases lay between the germline ends. CDR1 and CDR2 (germline): MNHNY, SVGAGI (reference sequence). This CDR3 reads CASSPGGGGLELFF. DNA of the CDR3: TGTGCCAGCAGCCCCGGCGGGGGGGGTTTGGAACTGTTTTTT.

J is TRBJ1-2 and V is TRBV7-2; D perhaps matches TRBD1 (6 bases). The V gene's germline CDR1 is SGHTA and CDR2 FQGNSA. The CDR3 totals 15 residues. Trimming took off 7 bases at V and 0 bases at J, with 15 bases between the two ends. CDR3 coding DNA: TGTGCCAGCACCCCCTACAGGGATTCTAACTATGGCTACACCTTC. It specifies CASTPYRDSNYGYTF.

In this sample, this clone turned up a few times. The chain uses TRBV6-1 and TRBJ1-1, with D tentatively TRBD1 (5 bases). Germline lookup yields CDR1 MNHNS and CDR2 SASEGT. This CDR3 contains 13 residues. Trimming cost V 5 bases and J 8 bases, with 15 bases left between them. The CDR3 is CASSKFDSMEAFF. The CDR3, as DNA: TGTGCCAGCAGTAAATTTGACAGCATGGAAGCTTTCTTT.

This clone is judged medium-sized. The rearrangement uses TRBV6-1 and TRBJ1-2; TRBD1 is a possible D gene (6 bases). CDR3 length: 13 residues. Germline V gives CDR1 MNHNS, CDR2 SASEGT. Trimming shortened V by 3 bases and J by 4 bases, and 9 bases separated the two germline ends. For the CDR3, the DNA is TGTGCCAGCAGTGAGTGGACAGCCTATGGCTACACCTTC. It is translated as CASSEWTAYGYTF.

This clone was observed a handful of times. The chain has TRBV14 and TRBJ2-3; D remains unclear. Germline loops: CDR1 SGHDN, CDR2 FVKESK. The CDR3 totals 11 residues. Trimming left V 3 bases short and J 2 bases short, with 0 bases between. The CDR3 is CASSHTDTQYF. For the CDR3, the DNA is TGTGCCAGCAGCCACACAGATACGCAGTATTTT.